This T cell receptor beta chain is drawn from a study of shared clonotypes between healthy human individuals. Study results and caveats: What limited the represented genetic and exposure-history diversity was the small number of donors. Across subsets, estimated richness was generally greater for naive than for memory populations.

At deep level, the assay was performed. The authors split each subset's genomic DNA evenly across several immunoSEQ plates. Clones were sequenced by immunoSEQ multiplex PCR, and TCRdb holds only the in-frame ones, with some missing. Of 600,000 to 750,000 clones in the sample, 90% were seen once. With respect to this clone: Its antigen is unidentified.

The CDR3 spans 13 residues. Trimming cost V 4 bases and J 2 bases, with 10 bases left between them. Germline CDR1 is SGHDT and CDR2 is YYEEEE. This receptor was taken from a man between 18 and 29 years old in good health. Some clones in this sample may be carry-over from other donors' samples. The specimen was memory CD8+ T cells from PBMCs. Subset given: CD45RO+ cells pooled with CCR7-negative TemRA cells. The chain recombines TRBV5-6 with TRBJ2-7; tentatively, D is TRBD2 (5 bases). The CDR3 sequence: CASSPGKPYEQYF. The CDR3 coding sequence is TGTGCCAGCAGCCCCGGGAAACCCTACGAGCAGTACTTC.